The 18 T cell receptor beta chains below come from one sample, sequenced in a study of cytomegalovirus exposure and HLA in healthy donors. The study ran its PCR with 60 Vbeta and 13 Jbeta primers. Sequenced by immunoSEQ multiplex PCR; TCRdb stores in-frame clones only, minus some. The repertoire holds tens of thousands of clones, with roughly two thirds as singletons. The material sequenced was PBMCs. The source is a woman between 45 and 60 years old in good health and CMV-seropositive.

The chain links TRBV9 to TRBJ1-1; 8 bases match TRBD1. V lost 3 bases, J lost 6 bases, and 7 bases stayed unmatched. Per the germline V gene, CDR1 is SGDLS and CDR2 is YYNGEE. The CDR3 consists of 14 residues. The CDR3 is CASSAGQGYSEAFF. CDR3 nucleotides: TGTGCCAGCAGCGCCGGACAGGGTTACTCTGAAGCTTTCTTT. Supplemented by reference TRBV9 and TRBJ1-1, the full variable domain reads DSGVTQTPKHLITATGQRVTLRCSPRSGDLSVYWYQQSLDQGLQFLIQYYNGEERAKGNILERFSAQQFPDLHSELNLSSLELGDSALYFCASSAGQGYSEAFFGQGTRLTVV.

V and J are TRBV27 and TRBJ1-5; D possibly corresponds to TRBD1 (5 bases). Germline V gene lookup returns CDR1 MNHEY and CDR2 SMNVEV (reference sequence). There are 14 residues in the CDR3. V lost 3 bases to trimming and J lost 0 bases, with 6 bases between them. The CDR3 region is CASSFRDSNQPQHF. Written as DNA, the CDR3 is TGTGCCAGCAGTTTCAGGGATAGCAATCAGCCCCAGCATTTT.

The chain has TRBV6-1 and TRBJ1-5, with D possibly matching TRBD1 (6 bases). Trimming stripped 8 bases from V and 2 bases from J, with 13 bases between. CDR1 is MNHNS and CDR2 is SASEGT in the germline V gene. This CDR3 has 14 residues. CDR3 bases: TGTGCCAGCGTCGGACAGCCTGGCAATCAGCCCCAGCATTTT. Its protein product is CASVGQPGNQPQHF.

Comment on this clone: The junction shows a germline mismatch at one end, possibly a read error. This chain joins TRBV7-9 and TRBJ2-7; D possibly corresponds to TRBD1 (6 bases). This CDR3 comprises 16 residues. Germline V lookup: CDR1 SEHNR, CDR2 FQNEAQ (reference sequence). The CDR3 protein is CSSSSQTGLYSYEQYF. CDR3 coding DNA: TGTTCCAGCAGCTCTCAAACAGGGTTGTATTCCTACGAGCAGTACTTC.

The chain carries TRBV7-3 and TRBJ2-3; TRBD1 might be the D (6 bases). Deletions cut 5 bases from V and 5 bases from J, with 11 bases between. The germline V gene has CDR1 SGHTA and CDR2 FQGTGA. This CDR3 spans 13 amino acids. The CDR3 DNA reads as TGTGCCAGCAGCCCCTCGGGACAAGATACGCAGTATTTT. It specifies CASSPSGQDTQYF.

This rearrangement joins TRBV6-5 to TRBJ1-1; 7 bases fit TRBD1. This CDR3 spans 15 amino acids. Germline values: CDR1 MNHEY, CDR2 SVGAGI. After removal of 2 bases from V and 5 bases from J, the junction contained 8 bases not matched to a gene. This chain's CDR3 is CASSYNPGGRTEAFF. The CDR3 DNA reads TGTGCCAGCAGTTACAACCCAGGGGGAAGGACTGAAGCTTTCTTT.

The genes are TRBV19 and TRBJ2-3; TRBD1 is a possible D gene (6 bases). The V gene lost 3 bases and the J gene lost 5 bases, with 18 bases spanning the gap. The CDR3 has 16 residues. Germline values: CDR1 LNHDA, CDR2 SQIVND (reference sequence). This CDR3 is CASSITPRQGRDTQYF. CDR3 DNA: TGTGCCAGTAGTATTACACCAAGGCAGGGGAGAGATACGCAGTATTTT.

V usage is TRBV11-1 and J usage is TRBJ2-1; TRBD1 matches at 7 bases. Germline CDR1 SGHAT, CDR2 FQDESV (reference sequence). J lost 8 bases, V lost 7 bases, and 14 bases had no gene match. The length of the CDR3 is 15 residues. The CDR3 nucleotides are TGTGCCAGCACCCTAGGACAGGAAGTGATCGATGAGCAGTTCTTC. Translation gives CASTLGQEVIDEQFF.

This clone was counted between two and nine times. The rearrangement uses TRBV4-2 and TRBJ1-1, with D uncertain. Germline V CDR1 and CDR2: LGHNA, YNFKEQ. V was pared by 0 bases and J by 3 bases, with 5 bases between. This CDR3 comprises 13 residues. The CDR3 DNA sequence: TGTGCCAGCAGCCAAGATGAGGACACTGAAGCTTTCTTT. Its translation is CASSQDEDTEAFF.

This chain links TRBV13 with TRBJ1-4, with unresolved D. This CDR3 comprises 14 residues. V was pared by 5 bases and J by 8 bases, with 15 bases between. Germline V lookup: CDR1 PRHDT, CDR2 FYEKMQ (reference sequence). The CDR3 DNA follows: TGTGCCAGCAGCCCTCGAGGGCTAGGGGAAAAACTGTTTTTT. It yields the protein CASSPRGLGEKLFF.

The rearrangement links TRBV5-1 to TRBJ2-7; the D is unclear. Trimming shortened V by 0 bases and J by 4 bases, and 14 bases separated the two germline ends. Germline CDR1 reads SGHRS; CDR2 reads YFSETQ. There are 15 residues in the CDR3. This CDR3 reads CASSLAAREEYEQYF. CDR3 in DNA: TGCGCCAGCAGCTTGGCCGCCCGAGAGGAATACGAGCAGTACTTC.

The CDR3 sequence is CASSVGSTRHNEKLFF. CDR3 in DNA: TGTGCCAGCAGCGTAGGGAGCACACGGCATAATGAAAAACTGTTTTTT. The chain uses TRBV9 and TRBJ1-4; no definite D call. The CDR3 is made up of 16 amino acids. The V end lost 0 bases, the J end lost 4 bases, and 13 bases lay between the germline ends. The germline CDR1 and CDR2 sequences are SGDLS and YYNGEE.

This clone appeared a few times. The gene calls are TRBV18 and TRBJ2-7; the match to TRBD2 covers 8 bases. There are 14 residues in the CDR3. Trimming took 1 base from V and 6 from J; bases not matched to a gene: 5. Germline CDR1 is KGHSH and CDR2 is LQKENI. The CDR3 is CASSPLSGEVEQYF. In DNA, the CDR3 is TGTGCCAGCTCACCACTTAGCGGGGAAGTCGAGCAGTACTTC.

Notes on this clone: Other DNA sequences in the sample encode the same CDR3. The chain employs TRBV10-3 and TRBJ1-1, with D tentatively TRBD1 (6 bases). This CDR3 has 13 residues. V was shortened by 10 bases and J by 5 bases, with 17 bases between the two germline ends. Germline CDR1 and CDR2: ENHRY and SYGVKD. The DNA of the CDR3 is TGTGCCAGGTCGCAGGGGTTGGAGACTGAAGCTTTCTTT. This codes for CARSQGLETEAFF.

The gene calls are TRBV5-6 and TRBJ1-1; 7 bases fit TRBD1. Germline CDR1 is SGHDT and CDR2 is YYEEEE. CDR3 size: 14 residues. V gave up 1 base and J gave up 5 bases; unmatched junction bases: 5. CDR3 sequence: CASSLTGVGTEAFF. The CDR3 region has the DNA TGTGCCAGCAGCTTGACAGGGGTGGGGACTGAAGCTTTCTTT.

This clone was seen more than once but under ten times. The V call is TRBV9, the J call TRBJ1-6; D remains ambiguous. Germline V gene lookup returns CDR1 SGDLS and CDR2 YYNGEE. CDR3 size: 11 residues. V lost 4 bases to trimming and J lost 7 bases, with 3 bases between them. The CDR3 loop is CASSSNSPLHF. CDR3 in DNA: TGTGCCAGCAGCTCAAATTCACCCCTCCACTTT.

Remarks on this clone: The junction departs from germline at one end; a sequencing error may be responsible. The V gene is TRBV7-9, the J gene TRBJ2-7; 9 positions match TRBD1. From germline, CDR1 is SEHNR and CDR2 FQNEAQ (reference sequence). This CDR3 contains 15 residues. The CDR3, as DNA: TGTTCCAGCAGCTTGGGACAGGGCCTCTCCTACGAGCAGTACTTC. It translates to CSSSLGQGLSYEQYF.

The V call is TRBV5-1, the J call TRBJ2-1; D uncertain. The CDR3 sequence is 15 residues long. Germline-derived CDR1 and CDR2 are SGHRS and YFSETQ. Trimming removed 0 bases at V and 6 bases at J, with 13 bases between. The CDR3 loop is CASSLESRAFNEQFF. CDR3 nucleotides: TGCGCCAGCAGCTTGGAATCTAGAGCCTTCAATGAGCAGTTCTTC.